A single sample is the source of the 8 T cell receptor beta chains below, sequenced in a study of blood T cells in healthy people across ages. A second PCR of roughly 7 to 11 cycles used a sample-barcoded 5' primer and a J-beta primer mix. TCRdb re-analysed the 5' RACE reads in MiXCR, keeping a single row per CDR3 protein. The sample lists roughly 550,000 distinct CDR3 sequences, approximately 25% occurring once. These data were likewise used in another study, on T cells of mothers and their children.

Sequenced material: blood. These receptors came from a boy younger than 18 in good health.

The chain couples TRBV20-1 to TRBJ2-3; 11 bases match TRBD2. The germline gives CDR1 DFQATT, CDR2 SNEGSKA (reference sequence). This CDR3 comprises 13 residues. The V segment lost 4 bases and the J segment 6 bases; nucleotides outside the gene matches: 3. CDR3 DNA sequence: TGCAGTGCTATAGCGGGAGGGCTGGATACGCAGTATTTT. Translation gives CSAIAGGLDTQYF.

The rearrangement uses TRBV20-1 and TRBJ2-3; D unclear. The CDR3 extends over 13 amino acids. The germline gives CDR1 DFQATT, CDR2 SNEGSKA (reference sequence). V was clipped by 3 bases and J by 1 base, with 8 bases between them. The CDR3 is CSARSTGTDTQYF. The CDR3 nucleotides are TGCAGTGCTAGGTCAACAGGCACAGATACGCAGTATTTT.

The gene calls are TRBV20-1 and TRBJ2-3; TRBD2 agrees at 10 bases. The V and J ends lost 6 bases and 2 bases, in that order; junction bases with no gene match: 8. CDR1 is DFQATT, CDR2 SNEGSKA, per germline (reference sequence). The CDR3 loop spans 15 amino acids. The CDR3 here is CSAPGLAGDTDTQYF. The DNA for the CDR3 is TGCAGTGCACCGGGCCTAGCGGGAGACACAGATACGCAGTATTTT.

V and J are TRBV3-1 and TRBJ1-1; D remains ambiguous. The CDR3 consists of 11 residues. From germline, CDR1 is LGHDT and CDR2 YNNKEL (reference sequence). The V gene lost 0 bases and the J gene lost 5 bases, with 1 base spanning the gap. In DNA, the CDR3 is TGTGCCAGCAGCCAAGATACTGAAGCTTTCTTT. Its translation is CASSQDTEAFF.

Only a few counts were recorded for this clonotype. The chain has TRBV2 and TRBJ1-1; no definite D call. Per the germline V gene, CDR1 is SNHLY and CDR2 is FYNNEI. The V end lost 7 bases, the J end lost 1 base, and 13 bases lay between the germline ends. This CDR3 is built from 14 residues. In DNA, the CDR3 is TGTGCCAGCATGATTGCCGCGGGGAACACTGAAGCTTTCTTT. The encoded protein is CASMIAAGNTEAFF.

This clonotype was detected only a few times. The rearrangement joins TRBV5-1 to TRBJ2-5; 7 bases are a match to TRBD2. Gene TRBJ2-7 matches the end of the DNA better, so the J call may be wrong. This CDR3 region has 17 residues. CDR1 is SGHRS, CDR2 YFSETQ, per germline. DNA of the CDR3: TGCGCCAGCAGCTTGGGATCCCTAGCGGCCTCTCCCTACGAGCAGTACTTC. This encodes CASSLGSLAASPYEQYF.

In its sample, this clonotype was seen a few times. The J gene is TRBJ1-2, the V gene TRBV2, with D maybe TRBD1 (6 bases). The V end lost 6 bases, the J end lost 4 bases, and 15 bases lay between the germline ends. CDR1 is SNHLY and CDR2 is FYNNEI in the germline V gene. The CDR3 length is 14 residues. DNA of the CDR3: TGTGCCAGCAGCTCAAACAGGGAGGGCTATGGCTACACCTTC. Amino acids: CASSSNREGYGYTF.

This chain joins TRBV20-1 and TRBJ2-7; D is tentatively TRBD1 or TRBD2 (6 bases each). V was clipped by 3 bases and J by 4 bases, with 22 bases between them. CDR1 and CDR2 (germline): DFQATT, SNEGSKA (reference sequence). The CDR3 sequence is 16 residues long. The DNA of the CDR3 is TGCAGTGCTAGGGGACGACAGGACCGGGAGCTATACGAGCAGTACTTC. Its translation: CSARGRQDRELYEQYF.